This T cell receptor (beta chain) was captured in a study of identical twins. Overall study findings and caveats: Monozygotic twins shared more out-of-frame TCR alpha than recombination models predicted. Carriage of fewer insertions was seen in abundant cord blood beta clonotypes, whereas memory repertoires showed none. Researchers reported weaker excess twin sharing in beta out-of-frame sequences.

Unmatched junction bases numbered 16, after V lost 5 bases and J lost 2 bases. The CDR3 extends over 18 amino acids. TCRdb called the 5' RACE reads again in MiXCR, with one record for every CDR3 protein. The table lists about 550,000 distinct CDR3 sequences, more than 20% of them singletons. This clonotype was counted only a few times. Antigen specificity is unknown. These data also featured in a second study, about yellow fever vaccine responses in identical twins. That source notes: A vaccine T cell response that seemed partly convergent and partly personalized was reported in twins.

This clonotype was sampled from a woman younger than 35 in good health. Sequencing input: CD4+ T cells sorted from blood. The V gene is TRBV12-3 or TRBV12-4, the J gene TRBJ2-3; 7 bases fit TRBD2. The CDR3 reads CASSPPPRSGEVTDTQYF. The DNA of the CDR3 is TGTGCCAGCAGTCCCCCTCCCCGGAGCGGGGAGGTCACAGATACGCAGTATTTT.